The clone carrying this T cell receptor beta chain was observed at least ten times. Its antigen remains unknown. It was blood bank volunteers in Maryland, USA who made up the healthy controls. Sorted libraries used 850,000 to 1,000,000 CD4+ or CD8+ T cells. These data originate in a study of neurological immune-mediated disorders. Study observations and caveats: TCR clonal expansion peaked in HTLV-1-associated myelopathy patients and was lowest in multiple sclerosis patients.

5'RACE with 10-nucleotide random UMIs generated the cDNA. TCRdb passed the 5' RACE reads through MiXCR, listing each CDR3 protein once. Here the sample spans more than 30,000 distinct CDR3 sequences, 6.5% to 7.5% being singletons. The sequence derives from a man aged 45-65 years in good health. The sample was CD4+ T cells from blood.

The CDR3 here is CASSSSGTTNEQFF. DNA of the CDR3: TGTGCCAGCAGCTCAAGCGGGACCACAAATGAGCAGTTCTTC. The rearrangement joins TRBV3-1 to TRBJ2-1; 7 positions agree with TRBD2. Germline-derived CDR1 and CDR2 are LGHDT and YNNKEL (reference sequence). V was pared by 5 bases and J by 7 bases, with 8 bases of the junction left unmatched. This CDR3 has 14 amino acids.